Below, 20 T cell receptor beta chains from the same sample are listed, as sequenced in a study of T-cell memory formation after mild COVID-19. MiXCR, run by TCRdb on the 5' RACE reads, gives a single entry per CDR3 protein. This table has 200,000 or so distinct CDR3 sequences, 15% to 20% appearing once. Sequencing was carried out using PBMCs or a T cell subset sorted from them (not recorded which). All receptors derive from an adult woman who had mild COVID-19 (a few samples of this study predate the infection). Cell type and time point are not known.

This clonotype was seen more than once but under ten times. The rearrangement links TRBV3-1 to TRBJ2-5; tentatively, D is TRBD2 (5 bases). This CDR3 spans 13 amino acids. Germline assignment: CDR1 LGHDT and CDR2 YNNKEL (reference sequence). V was shortened by 0 bases and J by 5 bases, with 7 bases between the two germline ends. The CDR3 protein is CASSQEREETQYF. The DNA for the CDR3 is TGTGCCAGCAGCCAAGAAAGGGAGGAGACCCAGTACTTC.

This clonotype was seen ten or more times. The rearrangement joins TRBV7-2 to TRBJ2-2; D call uncertain. Per germline, CDR1 SGHTA and CDR2 FQGNSA. The CDR3 consists of 14 residues. V was pared by 3 bases and J by 5 bases, with 10 bases between. The CDR3, as DNA: TGTGCCAGCAGCTTTCGGCCGATAACCGGGGAGCTGTTTTTT. This translates into CASSFRPITGELFF.

This sequence joins TRBV11-2 and TRBJ1-1, with 8 nucleotides matching TRBD1. V was clipped by 0 bases and J by 5 bases; unmatched bases: 8. CDR3 length: 16 amino acids. Germline CDR1 SGHAT, CDR2 FQNNGV. The CDR3: CASSLDPGGLGTEAFF. CDR3 DNA: TGTGCCAGCAGCTTAGATCCAGGGGGCTTGGGGACTGAAGCTTTCTTT.

The chain carries TRBV4-2 and TRBJ2-6; no definite D call. The germline V gene encodes CDR1 LGHNA and CDR2 YNFKEQ. There are 15 residues in the CDR3. V was pared by 0 bases and J by 0 bases, with 3 bases between. The CDR3 region has the DNA TGTGCCAGCAGCCAAGAGGGCTCTGGGGCCAACGTCCTGACTTTC. Its translation: CASSQEGSGANVLTF.

V and J are TRBV7-9 and TRBJ1-2; no definite D call. The CDR3 covers 16 residues. Trimming shortened V by 1 base and J by 8 bases, and 20 bases separated the two germline ends. Germline lookup yields CDR1 SEHNR and CDR2 FQNEAQ (reference sequence). In nucleotides, the CDR3 is TGTGCCAGCAGCTTAGGCGGGTCAGCCACCCAAGGCGGCTACACCTTC. Translation: CASSLGGSATQGGYTF.

This clonotype was picked up many times. The chain has TRBV6-6 and TRBJ2-7; 8 bases are a match to TRBD1. Trimming cost V 6 bases and J 0 bases; bases outside gene matches: 4. The length of the CDR3 is 14 residues. The V gene's germline CDR1 is MNHNY and CDR2 SVGAGI (reference sequence). CDR3 in amino acids: CASRGQGTSYEQYF. In nucleotides, the CDR3 is TGTGCCAGCAGAGGACAGGGAACCTCCTACGAGCAGTACTTC.

The J gene is TRBJ2-1, the V gene TRBV6-2 or TRBV6-3; D is ambiguous. Deletions cut 5 bases from V and 6 bases from J, with 8 bases between. Germline lookup yields CDR1 MNHEY and CDR2 SVGEGT. This CDR3 contains 12 residues. The CDR3 protein is CASSQNSNEQFF. As DNA, the CDR3 is TGTGCCAGCAGTCAAAACTCCAATGAGCAGTTCTTC.

This clonotype was counted at least ten times. This sequence joins TRBV7-2 and TRBJ2-1; 9 positions match TRBD2. V shed 0 bases and J 7 bases; nucleotides not matched to a gene: 1. The CDR3 has 14 residues. The germline gives CDR1 SGHTA, CDR2 FQGNSA. In nucleotides, the CDR3 is TGTGCCAGCAGCTTAGCGGCGGGAGGGAATGAGCAGTTCTTC. This gives the protein CASSLAAGGNEQFF.

This clonotype occurred a few times. This chain connects TRBV9 to TRBJ2-3; D unclear. This CDR3 has 15 amino acids. V lost 0 bases and J 0 bases, leaving 8 bases between the germline ends. CDR1 is SGDLS and CDR2 is YYNGEE in the germline V gene. In DNA form, the CDR3 reads TGTGCCAGCAGCGTAGGTGGGTCAAGCACAGATACGCAGTATTTT. The encoded protein is CASSVGGSSTDTQYF.

The chain combines TRBV11-3 with TRBJ2-2; TRBD1 agrees at 7 bases. J gave up 3 bases and V 3 bases, and 1 base lay outside the gene matches. Germline lookup yields CDR1 SGHNT and CDR2 YENEEA. The CDR3 covers 14 residues. The CDR3 loop is CASSFDRDTGELFF. DNA for the CDR3: TGTGCCAGCAGCTTCGACAGGGACACCGGGGAGCTGTTTTTT.

This clonotype showed up just a few times. The J gene is TRBJ2-5, the V gene TRBV6-2 or TRBV6-3, with D possibly TRBD2 on 7 matching bases. The CDR3 has 15 amino acids. The V and J ends lost 2 bases and 2 bases respectively, with 12 bases between them. Looked up from germline, CDR1 is MNHEY and CDR2 is SVGEGT. The CDR3 here is CASSYGGGAQETQYF. Written as DNA, the CDR3 is TGTGCCAGCAGTTACGGGGGGGGGGCACAAGAGACCCAGTACTTC.

The J gene is TRBJ2-7, the V gene TRBV5-1, with no clear D. Germline V gene data show CDR1 as SGHRS and CDR2 as YFSETQ. CDR3 length: 13 residues. The V end lost 6 bases, the J end lost 7 bases, and 17 bases lay between the germline ends. This CDR3 reads CASKYRTDLEQYF. DNA for the CDR3: TGCGCCAGCAAGTATAGGACGGATCTTGAGCAGTACTTC.

This clonotype was counted at least ten times. The genes are TRBV6-5 and TRBJ2-5; D not resolved. This CDR3 has 13 amino acids. Germline V gene data show CDR1 as MNHEY and CDR2 as SVGAGI. Trimming removed 5 bases from V and 2 bases from J, with 9 bases in between. The CDR3 here is CASSHQPQETQYF. In DNA form, the CDR3 reads TGTGCCAGCAGTCACCAACCACAAGAGACCCAGTACTTC.

This clonotype was observed a handful of times. This chain joins TRBV6-2 or TRBV6-3 and TRBJ2-7; TRBD1 matches 8 bases. CDR1 is MNHEY and CDR2 is SVGEGT in the germline V gene. CDR3 length: 11 amino acids. V lost 5 bases, J lost 6 bases, and 0 bases stayed unmatched. CDR3 DNA: TGTGCCAGCAGTCAGGGGGCCGAGCAGTACTTC. Amino acid sequence: CASSQGAEQYF.

The chain joins TRBV9 to TRBJ1-3; D not resolved. Per germline, CDR1 SGDLS and CDR2 YYNGEE. The CDR3 is 11 residues long. Trimming removed 2 bases at V and 8 bases at J, with 5 bases between. The CDR3 loop reads CASSVEDTIYF. The CDR3 DNA reads TGTGCCAGCAGCGTGGAGGACACCATATATTTT.

This clonotype was detected only a few times. This chain joins TRBV7-9 and TRBJ1-2; 8 nucleotides align to TRBD1. The CDR3 has 12 residues. CDR1 and CDR2 from the germline V gene are SEHNR and FQNEAQ (reference sequence). The J segment lost 6 bases and the V segment lost 5 bases, leaving 2 bases of the junction unmatched. The CDR3 reads CASSTQGDGYTF. The DNA of the CDR3 is TGTGCCAGCAGCACACAGGGGGATGGCTACACCTTC.

The chain carries TRBV12-3 or TRBV12-4 and TRBJ2-1, with a possible D match to TRBD1 (6 bases). Trimming pared 6 bases from V and 11 bases from J, leaving 14 bases between. The CDR3 sequence is 12 residues long. CDR3 in amino acids: CASSKTQGKQFF. The CDR3 nucleotides read TGTGCCAGCAGCAAAACCCAGGGGAAGCAGTTCTTC.

The chain carries TRBV11-2 and TRBJ2-5, with 8 bases fitting TRBD2. CDR3 length: 17 amino acids. V lost 4 bases to trimming and J lost 2 bases; unmatched junction nucleotides: 12. Germline CDR1 reads SGHAT; CDR2 reads FQNNGV. The CDR3 reads CASSSGMSGGSQETQYF. CDR3 DNA sequence: TGTGCCAGCAGCTCAGGGATGAGCGGGGGAAGTCAAGAGACCCAGTACTTC. Full variable domain (missing parts from reference TRBV11-2 and TRBJ2-5): EAGVAQSPRYKIIEKRQSVAFWCNPISGHATLYWYQQILGQGPKLLIQFQNNGVVDDSQLPKDRFSAERLKGVDSTLKIQPAKLEDSAVYLCASSSGMSGGSQETQYFGPGTRLLVL.

The chain recombines TRBV20-1 with TRBJ1-3; no firm D call. V lost 3 bases, J lost 0 bases, and 15 bases lay in between. This CDR3 spans 16 amino acids. Germline lookup yields CDR1 DFQATT and CDR2 SNEGSKA (reference sequence). CDR3 protein: CSARVGRDLSGNTIYF. CDR3 coding DNA: TGCAGTGCTAGGGTAGGCCGAGACCTCTCTGGAAACACCATATATTTT.

The CDR3 here is CASSSGTSGKTQYF. The CDR3 bases are TGTGCCAGCAGTTCCGGGACTAGCGGGAAGACCCAGTACTTC. This chain links TRBV12-3 or TRBV12-4 with TRBJ2-5; 13 positions match TRBD2. This CDR3 spans 14 amino acids. V was clipped by 4 bases and J by 6 bases; unmatched bases: 2.